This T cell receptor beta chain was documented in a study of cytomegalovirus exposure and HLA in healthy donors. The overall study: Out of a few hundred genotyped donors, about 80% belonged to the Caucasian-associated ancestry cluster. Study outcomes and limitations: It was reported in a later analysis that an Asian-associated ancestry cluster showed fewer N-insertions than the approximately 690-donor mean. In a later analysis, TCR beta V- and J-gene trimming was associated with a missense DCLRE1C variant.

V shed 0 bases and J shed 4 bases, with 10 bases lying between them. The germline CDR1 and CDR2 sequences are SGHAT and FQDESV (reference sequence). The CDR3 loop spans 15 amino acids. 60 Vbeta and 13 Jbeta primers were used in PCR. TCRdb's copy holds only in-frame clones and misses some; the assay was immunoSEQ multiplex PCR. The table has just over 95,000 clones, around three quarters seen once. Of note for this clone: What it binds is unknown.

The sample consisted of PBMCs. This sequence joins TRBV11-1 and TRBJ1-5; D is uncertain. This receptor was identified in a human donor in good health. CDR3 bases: TGTGCCAGCAGCTTAGCGCTAATCGGGAATCAGCCCCAGCATTTT. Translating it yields CASSLALIGNQPQHF.